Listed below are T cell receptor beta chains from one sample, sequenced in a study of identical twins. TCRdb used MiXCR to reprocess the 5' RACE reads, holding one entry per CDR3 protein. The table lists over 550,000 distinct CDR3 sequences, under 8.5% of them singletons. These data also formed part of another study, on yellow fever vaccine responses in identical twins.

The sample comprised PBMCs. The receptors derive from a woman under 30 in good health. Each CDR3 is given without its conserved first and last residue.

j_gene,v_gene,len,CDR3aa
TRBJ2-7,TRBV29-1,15,SVEARGTGLQKNEQY
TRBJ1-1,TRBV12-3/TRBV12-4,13,ASSFLGASATEAF
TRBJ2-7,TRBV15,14,ATSRGVSGGRWEQY
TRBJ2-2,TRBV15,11,ATSREGVGELF
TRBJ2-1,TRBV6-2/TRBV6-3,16,ASSGRELLSSSYNEQF
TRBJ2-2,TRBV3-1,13,ATSQGDREAGELF
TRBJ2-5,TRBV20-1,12,SARPRGLGETQY
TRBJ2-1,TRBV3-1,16,ASSPKRARQGSYNEQF
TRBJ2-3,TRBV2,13,ASRLAGVSTDTQY
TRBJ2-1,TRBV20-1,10,SARTGANEQF
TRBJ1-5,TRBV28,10,ASSPATQPQH
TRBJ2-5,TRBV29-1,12,SVGVRGIQETQY
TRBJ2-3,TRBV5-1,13,ASSSGTQTTDTQY
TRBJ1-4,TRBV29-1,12,SARLAPNYEKLF
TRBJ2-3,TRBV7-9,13,ASSKLSVQGDTQY
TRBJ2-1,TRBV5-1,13,ASSFAGGSLGEQF
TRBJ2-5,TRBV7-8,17,ASSPLGSLDRRNKETQY
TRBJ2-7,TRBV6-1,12,ASSDGQGSYEQY
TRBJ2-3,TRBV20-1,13,SACIRDLNTDTQY
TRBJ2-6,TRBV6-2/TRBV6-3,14,ASSYSFRSGANVLT
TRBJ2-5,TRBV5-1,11,ASSTGSPGTQY
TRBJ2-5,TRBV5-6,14,ASSLTTGTVRETQY
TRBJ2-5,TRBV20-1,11,SASFGSLETQY
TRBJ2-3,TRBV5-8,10,ASSWRGDTQY
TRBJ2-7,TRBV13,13,ASSPAGQGAYEQY
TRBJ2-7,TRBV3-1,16,ASSQRWRLAGSSYEQY
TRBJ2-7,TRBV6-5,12,ASSSLGSSYEQY
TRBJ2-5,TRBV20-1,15,SARGPAPGQGGETQY